These 4 T cell receptor beta chains originate from one sample sequenced in a study of blood T cell repertoires in COVID-19 (dated by TCRdb to 2019 to 2021). Libraries were constructed by the immunoSEQ multiplex PCR assay. The table comes from immuneACCESS by way of TCRdb, which keeps in-frame sequences with V and J called. Part of the clones is missing from these tables; in studies checked, under half for an unresolved V gene and the rest for unknown reasons. A total of about 52,000 clones appear in this sample, approximately 85% of them only once. Roughly 29% of the sample goes to the ten largest clones. The sequenced material came from peripheral blood. Source of these receptors: a woman at least 80 years old with COVID-19, enrolled during active disease.

This rearrangement joins TRBV3-1 (or the pseudogene TRBV3-2) to TRBJ2-7, with D maybe TRBD1 (5 bases). Looked up from germline, CDR1 is LGHDT and CDR2 is YNNKEL (reference sequence). This CDR3 has 12 amino acids. V was cut by 3 bases and J by 5 bases, with 8 bases left in between. The CDR3 region is CASSQTDNEQYF. The CDR3 bases are TGTGCCAGCAGCCAGACAGATAACGAGCAGTACTTC.

This clone was seen once. The DNA of the CDR3 is TGTGCCAGCAAAGCACCTACGACAGTCCACTATGGCTACACCTTC. Its protein is CASKAPTTVHYGYTF. The chain recombines TRBV6-5 with TRBJ1-2; tentative D call: TRBD1 (5 bases). This CDR3 comprises 15 residues. Deletions cut 7 bases from V and 3 bases from J, with 18 bases between. Germline values: CDR1 MNHEY, CDR2 SVGAGI.

The chain uses TRBV14 and TRBJ2-2, with 14 positions matching TRBD2. The germline V gene has CDR1 SGHDN and CDR2 FVKESK. This CDR3 comprises 22 residues. Losses at the gene ends were 4 bases for V and 2 bases for J; bases not matched to a gene: 18. DNA of the CDR3: TGTGCCAGCAGCCCATCAGCCGGGACTAGCGGGAGTCGGGCTCTAAACACCGGGGAGCTGTTTTTT. Its translation is CASSPSAGTSGSRALNTGELFF.

The chain uses TRBV28 and TRBJ2-4, with D perhaps matching TRBD1 (5 bases). Germline-derived CDR1 and CDR2 are MDHEN and SYDVKM. This CDR3 is built from 15 residues. The ends were cut back, 5 bases at V and 0 bases at J, with 11 bases in the middle. The CDR3 DNA is TGTGCCAGCAGTGAGGCAGGGTTAGCCAAAAACATTCAGTACTTC. Protein: CASSEAGLAKNIQYF.